This T cell receptor beta chain is drawn from a study of CD8+ T cells in alopecia areata. Study outcomes and limitations: Although TCR sharing was seen in mice, sharing across patients was less clear, possibly for HLA-related reasons.

This CDR3 has 15 residues. Per the germline V gene, CDR1 is SEHNR and CDR2 is FQNEAQ (reference sequence). Unmatched junction bases numbered 6, after V lost 3 bases and J lost 5 bases. RNA was extracted and reverse transcribed into cDNA as the sequencing template. Sequenced by immunoSEQ multiplex PCR; TCRdb stores in-frame clones only, minus some. The sample contains over 200,000 clones, 50% to 65% of which appear only once. Note on this clone: The antigen is unknown.

This chain links TRBV7-9 with TRBJ1-2, with 10 nucleotides matching TRBD1. The source material was CD4+ T cells sorted from blood, sampled at week 0. This clonotype originated in a human donor with alopecia areata. CDR3 amino acids: CASSFQRQGAYGYTF. The CDR3 region has the DNA TGTGCCAGCAGCTTTCAGAGACAGGGGGCTTATGGCTACACCTTC. Filled out from reference TRBV7-9 and TRBJ1-2, the complete variable domain reads DTGVSQNPRHKITKRGQNVTFRCDPISEHNRLYWYRQTLGQGPEFLTYFQNEAQLEKSRLLSDRFSAERPKGSFSTLEIQRTEQGDSAMYLCASSFQRQGAYGYTFGSGTRLTVV.